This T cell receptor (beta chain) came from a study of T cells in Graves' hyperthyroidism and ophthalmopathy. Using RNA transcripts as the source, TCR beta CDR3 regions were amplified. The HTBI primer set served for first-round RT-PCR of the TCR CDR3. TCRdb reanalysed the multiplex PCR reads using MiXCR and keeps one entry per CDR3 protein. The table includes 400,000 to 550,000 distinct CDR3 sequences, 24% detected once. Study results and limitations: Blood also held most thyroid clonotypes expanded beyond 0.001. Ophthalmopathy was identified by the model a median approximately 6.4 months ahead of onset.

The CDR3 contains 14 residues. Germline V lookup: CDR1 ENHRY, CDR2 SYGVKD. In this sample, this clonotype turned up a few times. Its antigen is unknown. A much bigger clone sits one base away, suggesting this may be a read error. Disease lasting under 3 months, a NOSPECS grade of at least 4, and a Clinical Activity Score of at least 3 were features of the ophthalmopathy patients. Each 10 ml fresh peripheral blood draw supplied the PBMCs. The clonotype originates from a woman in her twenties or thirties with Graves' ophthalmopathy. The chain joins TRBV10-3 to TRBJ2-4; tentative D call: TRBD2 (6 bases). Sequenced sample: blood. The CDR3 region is CAIKAGRDENIKYF. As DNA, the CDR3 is TGTGCCATCAAAGCGGGTCGTGACGAAAACATTAAGTACTTC.